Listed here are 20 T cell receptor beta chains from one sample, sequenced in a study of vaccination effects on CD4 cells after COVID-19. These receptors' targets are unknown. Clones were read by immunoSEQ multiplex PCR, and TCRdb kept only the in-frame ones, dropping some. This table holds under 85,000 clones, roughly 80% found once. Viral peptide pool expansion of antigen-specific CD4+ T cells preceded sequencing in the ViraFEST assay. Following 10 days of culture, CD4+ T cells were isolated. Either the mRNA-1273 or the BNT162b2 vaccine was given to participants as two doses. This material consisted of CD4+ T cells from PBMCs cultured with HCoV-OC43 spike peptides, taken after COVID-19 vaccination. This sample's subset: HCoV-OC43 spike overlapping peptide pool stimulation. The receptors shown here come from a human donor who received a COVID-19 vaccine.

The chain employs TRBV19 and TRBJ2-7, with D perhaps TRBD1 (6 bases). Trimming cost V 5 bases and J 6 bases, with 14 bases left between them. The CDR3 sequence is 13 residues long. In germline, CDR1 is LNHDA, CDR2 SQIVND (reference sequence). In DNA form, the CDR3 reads TGTGCCAGTAGTGAGCAGGGGTCGTGCGAGCAGTACGTC. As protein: CASSEQGSCEQYV.

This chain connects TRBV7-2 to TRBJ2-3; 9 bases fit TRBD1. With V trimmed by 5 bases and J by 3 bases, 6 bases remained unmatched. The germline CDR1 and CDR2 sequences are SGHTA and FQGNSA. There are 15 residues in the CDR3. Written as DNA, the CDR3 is TGTGCCAGCAGCATAAACAGGGGGCGGACAGATACGCAGTATTTT. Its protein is CASSINRGRTDTQYF.

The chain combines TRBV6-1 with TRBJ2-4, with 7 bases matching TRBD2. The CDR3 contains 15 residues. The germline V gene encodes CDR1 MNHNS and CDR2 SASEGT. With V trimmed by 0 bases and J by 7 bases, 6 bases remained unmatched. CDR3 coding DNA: TGTGCCAGCAGTGAAGCAGGCCGGGGAGGGAACATTCAGTACTTC. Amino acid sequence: CASSEAGRGGNIQYF.

The CDR3 DNA is TGTGCCAGCAGCAGGGGCGGGAACACTGAAGCTTTCTTT. Translation gives CASSRGGNTEAFF. The chain carries TRBV21-1 and TRBJ1-1; TRBD1 was called by the table and not checked on the DNA. TRBV21-1 is recorded as a pseudogene. This CDR3 spans 13 amino acids.

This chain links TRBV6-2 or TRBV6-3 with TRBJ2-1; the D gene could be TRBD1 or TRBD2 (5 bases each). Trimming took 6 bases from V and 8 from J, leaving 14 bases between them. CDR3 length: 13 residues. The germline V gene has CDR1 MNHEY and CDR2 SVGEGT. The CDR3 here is CASSPRGADEQFF. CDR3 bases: TGTGCCAGCAGCCCCCGAGGGGCCGATGAGCAGTTCTTC.

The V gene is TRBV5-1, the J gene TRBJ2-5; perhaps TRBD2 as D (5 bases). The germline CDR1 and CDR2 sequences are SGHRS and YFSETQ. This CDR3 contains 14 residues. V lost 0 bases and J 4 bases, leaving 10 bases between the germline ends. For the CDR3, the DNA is TGCGCCAGCAGCTTGGGAGGGTCCTTAGAGACCCAGTACTTC. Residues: CASSLGGSLETQYF.

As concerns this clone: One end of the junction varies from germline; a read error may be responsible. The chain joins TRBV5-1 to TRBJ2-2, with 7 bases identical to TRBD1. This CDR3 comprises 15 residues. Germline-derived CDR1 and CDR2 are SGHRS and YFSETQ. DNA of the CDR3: TGCGCCAGCACGTTTAAACAGGGGCACACAGGGGAGCTGTTTTTT. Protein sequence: CASTFKQGHTGELFF.

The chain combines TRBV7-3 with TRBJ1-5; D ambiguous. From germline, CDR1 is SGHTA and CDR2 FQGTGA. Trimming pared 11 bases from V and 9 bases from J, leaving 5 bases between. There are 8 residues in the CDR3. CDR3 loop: CARRPQHF. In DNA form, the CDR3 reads TGTGCCCGTCGGCCCCAGCATTTT.

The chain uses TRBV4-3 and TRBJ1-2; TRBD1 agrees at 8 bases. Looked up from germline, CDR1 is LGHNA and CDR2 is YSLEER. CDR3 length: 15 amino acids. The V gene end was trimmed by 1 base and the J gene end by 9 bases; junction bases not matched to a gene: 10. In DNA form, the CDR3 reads TGCGCCAGCAGCCAAGGGTGGACAGGGTCAATTCGCTACACCTTC. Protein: CASSQGWTGSIRYTF.

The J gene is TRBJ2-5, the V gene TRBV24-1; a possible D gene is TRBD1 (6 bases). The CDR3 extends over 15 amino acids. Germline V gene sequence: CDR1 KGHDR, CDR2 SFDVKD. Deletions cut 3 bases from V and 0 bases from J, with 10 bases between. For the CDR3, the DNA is TGTGCCACCAGTGATAAGACAGGCTACCAAGAGACCCAGTACTTC. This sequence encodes CATSDKTGYQETQYF.

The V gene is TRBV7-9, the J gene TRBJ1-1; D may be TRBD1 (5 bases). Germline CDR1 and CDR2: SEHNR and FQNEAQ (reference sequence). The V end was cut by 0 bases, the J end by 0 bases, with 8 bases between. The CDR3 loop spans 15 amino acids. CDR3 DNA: TGTGCCAGCAGCTTAGCAGGACAACTGAACACTGAAGCTTTCTTT. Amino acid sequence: CASSLAGQLNTEAFF.

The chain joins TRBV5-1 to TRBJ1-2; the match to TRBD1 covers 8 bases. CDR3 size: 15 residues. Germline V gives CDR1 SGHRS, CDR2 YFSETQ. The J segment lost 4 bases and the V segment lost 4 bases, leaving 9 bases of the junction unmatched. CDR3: CASSLQTGGGYGYTF. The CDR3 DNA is TGCGCCAGCAGCCTCCAAACAGGGGGTGGCTATGGCTACACCTTC.

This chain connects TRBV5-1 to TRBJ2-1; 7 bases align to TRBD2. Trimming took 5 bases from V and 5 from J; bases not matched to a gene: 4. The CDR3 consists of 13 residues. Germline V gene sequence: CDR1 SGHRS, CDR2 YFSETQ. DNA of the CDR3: TGCGCCAGCAGGGGCGGGGGTCACAATGAGCAGTTCTTC. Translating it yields CASRGGGHNEQFF.

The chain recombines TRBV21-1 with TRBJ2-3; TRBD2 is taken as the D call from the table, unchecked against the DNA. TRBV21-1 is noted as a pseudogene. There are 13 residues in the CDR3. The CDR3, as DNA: TGTGCCAGCAGCAATGAGGGAACAGATACGCAGTATTTT. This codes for CASSNEGTDTQYF.

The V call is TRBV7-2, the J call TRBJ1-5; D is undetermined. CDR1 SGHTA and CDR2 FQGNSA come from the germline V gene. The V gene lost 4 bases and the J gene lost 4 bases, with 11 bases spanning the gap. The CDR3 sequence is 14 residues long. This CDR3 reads CASSSRTGNQPQHF. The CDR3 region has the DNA TGTGCCAGCAGCTCGCGGACTGGTAATCAGCCCCAGCATTTT.

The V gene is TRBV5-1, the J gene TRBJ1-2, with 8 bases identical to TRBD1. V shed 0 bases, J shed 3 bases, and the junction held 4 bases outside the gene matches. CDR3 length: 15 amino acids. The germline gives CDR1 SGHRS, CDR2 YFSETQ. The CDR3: CASSLARGQDYGYTF. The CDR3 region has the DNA TGCGCCAGCAGCTTGGCCAGGGGGCAAGACTATGGCTACACCTTC.

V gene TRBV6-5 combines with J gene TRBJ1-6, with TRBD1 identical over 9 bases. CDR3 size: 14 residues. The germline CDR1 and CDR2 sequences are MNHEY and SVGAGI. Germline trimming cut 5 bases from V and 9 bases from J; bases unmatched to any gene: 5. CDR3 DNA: TGTGCCAGCAGTCGTGACAGGGGGAGTTCACCCCTCCACTTT. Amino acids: CASSRDRGSSPLHF.

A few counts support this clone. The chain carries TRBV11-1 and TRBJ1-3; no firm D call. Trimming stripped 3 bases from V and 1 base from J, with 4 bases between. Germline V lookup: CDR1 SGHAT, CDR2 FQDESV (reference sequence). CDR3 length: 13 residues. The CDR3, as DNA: TGTGCCAGCAGCTTTACGTCTGGAAACACCATATATTTT. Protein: CASSFTSGNTIYF.

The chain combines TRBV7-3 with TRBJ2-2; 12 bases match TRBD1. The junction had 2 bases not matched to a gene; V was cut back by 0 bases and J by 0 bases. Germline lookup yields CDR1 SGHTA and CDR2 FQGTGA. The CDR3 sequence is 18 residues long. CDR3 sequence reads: CASSLTGTGGANTGELFF. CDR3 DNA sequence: TGTGCCAGCAGCTTAACCGGGACAGGGGGCGCGAACACCGGGGAGCTGTTTTTT.

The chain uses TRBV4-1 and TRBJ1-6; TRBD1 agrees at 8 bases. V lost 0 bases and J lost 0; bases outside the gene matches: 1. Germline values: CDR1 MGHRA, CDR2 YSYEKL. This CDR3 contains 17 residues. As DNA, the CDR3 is TGCGCCAGCAGCCAAGATACAGGGGGCTCCTATAATTCACCCCTCCACTTT. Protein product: CASSQDTGGSYNSPLHF.